This TCR beta chain was recovered during a study of T cell changes during pregnancy in multiple sclerosis. Assay: immunoSEQ multiplex PCR; the TCRdb copy retains only in-frame clones and omits some. The repertoire holds some 80,000 clones, over 90% seen once, with roughly 1.1% in the top ten. V lost 5 bases, J lost 5 bases, and 9 bases stayed unmatched. CDR3 length: 15 residues. The germline CDR1 and CDR2 sequences are LNHDA and SQIVND (reference sequence). Sequences were derived from peripheral blood, sampled in the second trimester of pregnancy. The receptor comes from a female donor with multiple sclerosis, enrolled in a pregnancy study. This rearrangement joins TRBV19 to TRBJ1-1, with TRBD1 matching over 9 bases. The CDR3 reads CASSPPDRGRTEAFF. CDR3 sequence (DNA): TGTGCCAGTAGTCCCCCTGACAGGGGGAGGACTGAAGCTTTCTTT. Combining the CDR3 with reference TRBV19 and TRBJ1-1 gives the whole variable domain DGGITQSPKYLFRKEGQNVTLSCEQNLNHDAMYWYRQDPGQGLRLIYYSQIVNDFQKGDIAEGYSVSREKKESFPLTVTSAQKNPTAFYLCASSPPDRGRTEAFFGQGTRLTVV.